Listed here are 13 T cell receptor beta chains from one sample, sequenced in a study of identical twins. TCRdb passed the 5' RACE reads through MiXCR, listing each CDR3 protein once. The sample comprises 690,000 or so distinct CDR3 sequences, less than 10% of which are singletons, and 0.98% rests with the top ten. Another study also made use of these data, one on yellow fever vaccine responses in identical twins.

The sequencing sample was made of PBMCs. Receptor source: a woman aged 18-30 years in good health.

For the CDR3, the DNA is TGTGCCTGGAGTGTTCAGGGACAGAGTCATCCTGAAGCTTTCTTT. Protein product: CAWSVQGQSHPEAFF. This chain links TRBV30 with TRBJ1-1; 7 bases are a match to TRBD1. Losses at the gene ends were 0 bases for V and 6 bases for J; bases not matched to a gene: 10. Germline V lookup: CDR1 GTSNPN, CDR2 SVGIG (reference sequence). CDR3 length: 15 amino acids.

The genes are TRBV7-9 and TRBJ2-7, with a tentative D call TRBD1 (5 bases). CDR1 and CDR2 (germline): SEHNR, FQNEAQ (reference sequence). The CDR3 sequence is 12 residues long. Trimming removed 5 bases at V and 6 bases at J, with 11 bases between. The DNA of the CDR3 is TGTGCCAGCAGCCAAAGGGGCACCGAGCAGTACTTC. Translated: CASSQRGTEQYF.

This clonotype appeared a few times. At one end, the junction sequence differs from germline, possibly due to a read error. The rearrangement joins TRBV4-2 to TRBJ2-4, with D unclear. The CDR3 is made up of 17 amino acids. Germline V CDR1 and CDR2: LGHNA, YNFKEQ. In nucleotides, the CDR3 is TGTGCCAGCAGGCAAGATGCGTTAGGGCTCCTGAAAAACATTCAGTACTTC. Translated, it gives CASRQDALGLLKNIQYF.

This clonotype was picked up many times. The chain joins TRBV20-1 to TRBJ2-7, with D hard to call. Deletions cut 3 bases from V and 1 base from J, with 10 bases between. The V gene's germline CDR1 is DFQATT and CDR2 SNEGSKA (reference sequence). The CDR3 consists of 13 residues. CDR3 in DNA: TGCAGTGCTAGTGCTCCCCATTCCTACGAGCAGTACTTC. Translating it yields CSASAPHSYEQYF.

This clonotype was counted only a few times. The CDR3, as DNA: TGTGCCAGCAGTTACTATTCGGGGAACACTGAAGCTTTCTTT. The encoded protein is CASSYYSGNTEAFF. The chain recombines TRBV6-5 with TRBJ1-1; D remains ambiguous. Germline loops: CDR1 MNHEY, CDR2 SVGAGI. The CDR3 spans 14 residues. Trimming left V 1 base short and J 1 base short, with 7 bases between.

This clonotype was found a few times. V and J are TRBV28 and TRBJ2-7, with 9 bases identical to TRBD1. V shed 7 bases and J 13 bases; nucleotides not matched to a gene: 8. The CDR3 has 11 amino acids. Germline V gene data show CDR1 as MDHEN and CDR2 as SYDVKM. DNA of the CDR3: TGTGCCAGCACCACCGGGACAGGGCTATACTTC. Translating gives CASTTGTGLYF. Combining the CDR3 with reference TRBV28 and TRBJ2-7 gives the whole variable domain DVKVTQSSRYLVKRTGEKVFLECVQDMDHENMFWYRQDPGLGLRLIYFSYDVKMKEKGDIPEGYSVSREKKERFSLILESASTNQTSMYLCASTTGTGLYFGPGTRLTVT.

The sample holds a few counts of this clonotype. This chain connects TRBV7-9 to TRBJ1-5; D not certain. V lost 1 base and J 2 bases, leaving 15 bases between the germline ends. The CDR3 runs to 17 residues. Germline assignment: CDR1 SEHNR and CDR2 FQNEAQ (reference sequence). CDR3 in amino acids: CASSLEAGAGGNQPQHF. The CDR3 DNA is TGTGCCAGCAGCTTAGAAGCGGGCGCGGGAGGCAATCAGCCCCAGCATTTT.

The chain carries TRBV6-2 or TRBV6-3 and TRBJ2-2, with 12 bases lining up with TRBD2. Per germline, CDR1 MNHEY and CDR2 SVGEGT. V dropped 2 bases and J dropped 0; count of bases not matched to a gene: 10. The CDR3 runs to 20 residues. The CDR3 sequence is CASSYTRGLAGSANTGELFF. CDR3 nucleotide sequence: TGTGCCAGCAGTTACACGAGGGGACTAGCGGGTTCCGCGAACACCGGGGAGCTGTTTTTT.

This clonotype was seen more than once but under ten times. The V and J genes are TRBV27 and TRBJ2-3; no clear D. Trimming removed 6 bases at V and 1 base at J, with 14 bases between. Germline values: CDR1 MNHEY, CDR2 SMNVEV (reference sequence). The CDR3 has 15 amino acids. For the CDR3, the DNA is TGTGCCAGCAGGGGTTTTCAATTCGGCACAGATACGCAGTATTTT. As protein: CASRGFQFGTDTQYF.

V gene TRBV29-1 combines with J gene TRBJ2-6; D uncertain. Looked up from germline, CDR1 is SQVTM and CDR2 is ANQGSEA. V gave up 7 bases and J gave up 1 base, with 5 bases separating them. This CDR3 contains 12 residues. Here the CDR3 reads CSGGSGANVLTF. The DNA for the CDR3 is TGCAGCGGGGGATCTGGGGCCAACGTCCTGACTTTC.

This sequence joins TRBV7-8 and TRBJ2-1; D tentatively fits TRBD1 or TRBD2 (5 bases each). Trimming took off 1 base at V and 6 bases at J, with 16 bases between the two ends. Germline V CDR1 and CDR2: SGHVS, FQNEAQ. The CDR3 contains 16 residues. In DNA form, the CDR3 reads TGTGCCAGCAGCTTAGTGGACCTATCGGGGCCCAATGAGCAGTTCTTC. Its protein product is CASSLVDLSGPNEQFF. The full variable domain, with the rest looked up from reference TRBV7-8 and TRBJ2-1, is GAGVSQSPRYKVAKRGQDVALRCDPISGHVSLFWYQQALGQGPEFLTYFQNEAQLDKSGLPSDRFFAERPEGSVSTLKIQRTQQEDSAVYLCASSLVDLSGPNEQFFGPGTRLTVL.

V gene TRBV6-1 combines with J gene TRBJ2-7; no clear D gene. CDR1 is MNHNS and CDR2 is SASEGT in the germline V gene. This CDR3 spans 15 amino acids. Trimming pared 3 bases from V and 4 bases from J, leaving 16 bases between. The CDR3 loop reads CASSDYQNIAYEQYF. As DNA, the CDR3 is TGTGCCAGCAGTGATTACCAGAATATAGCTTACGAGCAGTACTTC.

The chain uses TRBV4-3 and TRBJ2-7; D ambiguous. Germline assignment: CDR1 LGHNA and CDR2 YSLEER. V was shortened by 0 bases and J by 3 bases, with 9 bases between the two germline ends. The CDR3 sequence is 14 residues long. CDR3 residues: CASSQDTGFYEQYF. For the CDR3, the DNA is TGCGCCAGCAGCCAAGATACGGGTTTCTACGAGCAGTACTTC.